The next 29 T cell receptor beta chains were all read from a single sample in a study of Ad26.COV2.S vaccination and SARS-CoV-2 variants (dated by TCRdb to about 2021). The library was produced with the immunoSEQ multiplex PCR assay. As stored in TCRdb, this immuneACCESS dataset retains in-frame rearrangements with V and J assigned. A fraction of the clones does not appear; measured against another copy, unresolved V genes explain less than half of the discrepancy, and the remainder lacks a known reason. This sample lists roughly 700,000 clones; about 90% were detected once. The leading ten clones occupy roughly 1.5% of the sample. In light of the paper, this sample's treatment or condition label describes: 15 to 20 received Ad26.COV2.S at low or high dose, single or two shots; about 5 received placebo; per-sample allocation not given. Repertoires of vaccine and placebo recipients were sequenced from samples taken on day 63 after the first injection.

The sequences come from peripheral blood, collected in a trial of Ad26.COV2.S vaccine versus placebo. Source of these receptors: a person between 18 and 65 years old who received the Ad26.COV2.S COVID-19 vaccine or a placebo.

The rearrangement uses TRBV6-1 and TRBJ1-1; D perhaps matches TRBD1 (5 bases). The CDR3 is made up of 15 amino acids. The germline V gene has CDR1 MNHNS and CDR2 SASEGT. V lost 2 bases, J lost 0 bases, and 10 bases lay in between. For the CDR3, the DNA is TGTGCCAGCAGTGAAACAGGCTTGATGAACACTGAAGCTTTCTTT. Protein product: CASSETGLMNTEAFF.

The chain is built from TRBV5-8 and TRBJ1-2; tentatively, D is TRBD1 (5 bases). The CDR3 has 14 amino acids. V lost 0 bases and J lost 3, with 9 bases in between. Germline CDR1 is SGHTS and CDR2 is YDEGEE. The CDR3: CASSLGVTDYGYTF. Written as DNA, the CDR3 is TGTGCCAGCAGCTTGGGGGTGACAGACTATGGCTACACCTTC. Looking up the rest from reference TRBV5-8 and TRBJ1-2 gives the full variable domain: EAGVTQSPTHLIKTRGQQATLRCSPISGHTSVYWYQQALGLGLQFLLWYDEGEERNRGNFPPRFSGRQFPNYSSELNVNALELEDSALYLCASSLGVTDYGYTFGSGTRLTVV.

The chain couples TRBV11-3 to TRBJ2-6; the D gene could be TRBD1 or TRBD2 (6 bases each). Between the trimmed V and J ends, which lost 1 base and 0 bases, there was a span of 10 bases. Looked up from germline, CDR1 is SGHNT and CDR2 is YENEEA. This CDR3 has 17 residues. As DNA, the CDR3 is TGTGCCAGCAGCTTAGGGGGGGCCCTCTCTGGGGCCAACGTCCTGACTTTC. Protein product: CASSLGGALSGANVLTF.

The CDR3: CASSRDRTYEQYF. The CDR3 DNA is TGTGCCAGCAGCCGGGACAGAACCTACGAGCAGTACTTC. The rearrangement links TRBV5-4 to TRBJ2-7, with 7 positions matching TRBD1. The ends lost 4 bases at V and 2 bases at J; junction bases unmatched: 3. The germline CDR1 and CDR2 sequences are SGHNT and YYREEE (reference sequence). This CDR3 comprises 13 residues.

The rearrangement joins TRBV5-1 to TRBJ1-1, with TRBD1 matching 7 bases. The CDR3 extends over 13 amino acids. J lost 5 bases, V lost 6 bases, and 7 bases had no gene match. Per the germline V gene, CDR1 is SGHRS and CDR2 is YFSETQ. The CDR3 sequence: CASTMPDRTEAFF. The CDR3 DNA reads as TGCGCCAGCACTATGCCGGACAGGACTGAAGCTTTCTTT.

V gene TRBV19 combines with J gene TRBJ2-7; either TRBD1 or TRBD2 may supply D (6 bases each). The CDR3 loop spans 15 amino acids. CDR1 is LNHDA and CDR2 is SQIVND in the germline V gene (reference sequence). Trimming pared 3 bases from V and 5 bases from J, leaving 17 bases between. In nucleotides, the CDR3 is TGTGCCAGTAGTATGGGGGGCCCCGGGGTAAACGAGCAGTACTTC. Protein product: CASSMGGPGVNEQYF.

The rearrangement links TRBV2 to TRBJ1-3, with D possibly matching TRBD1 (5 bases). Germline V gives CDR1 SNHLY, CDR2 FYNNEI. The V gene lost 2 bases and the J gene lost 3 bases, with 11 bases spanning the gap. The CDR3 covers 15 residues. CDR3 in amino acids: CASSEKGRGGNTIYF. The CDR3 DNA reads TGTGCCAGCAGTGAAAAGGGGCGCGGTGGAAACACCATATATTTT.

This chain uses TRBV5-5 with TRBJ1-4, with unresolved D. The CDR3 has 17 residues. The V gene's germline CDR1 is SGHKS and CDR2 YYEKEE (reference sequence). V was trimmed by 2 bases and J by 2 bases, leaving 16 bases between them. The CDR3 nucleotides are TGTGCCAGCAGCTTATTAGGTGGGAGAACGACTAATGAAAAACTGTTTTTT. This translates into CASSLLGGRTTNEKLFF.

CDR3 protein: CASSGGGQPQHF. The DNA for the CDR3 is TGTGCCAGCAGCGGAGGAGGTCAGCCCCAGCATTTT. The chain couples TRBV6-5 to TRBJ1-5; D is unclear. Germline CDR1 MNHEY, CDR2 SVGAGI. V gave up 6 bases and J gave up 6 bases, with 9 bases separating them. The CDR3 has 12 amino acids.

V gene TRBV5-1 combines with J gene TRBJ2-2, with D hard to call. Trimming left V 0 bases short and J 2 bases short, with 8 bases between. The CDR3 spans 15 residues. Looked up from germline, CDR1 is SGHRS and CDR2 is YFSETQ. The CDR3 nucleotides read TGCGCCAGCAGCTTGGCGACCCTAAACACCGGGGAGCTGTTTTTT. Translation: CASSLATLNTGELFF.

This clone has more than one count but fewer than ten. V gene TRBV3-1 (or the pseudogene TRBV3-2) combines with J gene TRBJ2-3, with 10 positions matching TRBD2. J was trimmed by 4 bases and V by 1 base; bases with no gene match: 2. The CDR3 contains 15 residues. Germline values: CDR1 LGHDT, CDR2 YNNKEL (reference sequence). The CDR3 DNA sequence: TGTGCCAGCAGCCAAGCCAGCGGGAGGGCAGATACGCAGTATTTT. Amino acids: CASSQASGRADTQYF.

The chain links TRBV18 to TRBJ2-5; 10 nucleotides line up with TRBD1. The CDR3 covers 15 residues. V lost 5 bases, J lost 3 bases, and 6 bases stayed unmatched. Germline assignment: CDR1 KGHSH and CDR2 LQKENI. The CDR3 here is CASSMRTGGEETQYF. The CDR3 DNA reads as TGTGCCAGCTCAATGAGGACAGGGGGGGAAGAGACCCAGTACTTC.

The chain employs TRBV6-5 and TRBJ2-1; 16 bases are shared with TRBD2. This CDR3 comprises 15 residues. V gave up 8 bases and J gave up 4 bases; unmatched junction bases: 2. Germline-derived CDR1 and CDR2 are MNHEY and SVGAGI. DNA of the CDR3: TGTGCCAGCCTGGGACTAGCGGGAGGGTACAATGAGCAGTTCTTC. Translation gives CASLGLAGGYNEQFF.

The chain has TRBV28 and TRBJ2-2; 9 bases fit TRBD1. V shed 2 bases, J shed 5 bases, and the junction held 3 bases outside the gene matches. The CDR3 is made up of 15 amino acids. Germline lookup yields CDR1 MDHEN and CDR2 SYDVKM. The CDR3 region is CASSLGDRETGELFF. CDR3 in DNA: TGTGCCAGCAGTTTAGGGGACAGGGAAACCGGGGAGCTGTTTTTT. Complete variable domain (other parts from reference TRBV28 and TRBJ2-2): DVKVTQSSRYLVKRTGEKVFLECVQDMDHENMFWYRQDPGLGLRLIYFSYDVKMKEKGDIPEGYSVSREKKERFSLILESASTNQTSMYLCASSLGDRETGELFFGEGSRLTVL.

The chain has TRBV14 and TRBJ1-3; TRBD1 is a possible D gene (5 bases). The CDR3 is made up of 19 amino acids. Per the germline V gene, CDR1 is SGHDN and CDR2 is FVKESK. V dropped 0 bases and J dropped 0 bases, with 18 bases sitting between them. Written as DNA, the CDR3 is TGTGCCAGCAGCCAAGATCTCGGCGGGGCGTTTAGCTCTGGAAACACCATATATTTT. It yields the protein CASSQDLGGAFSSGNTIYF.

This clone was counted between two and nine times. The chain recombines TRBV24-1 with TRBJ2-3, with 9 bases matching TRBD2. The length of the CDR3 is 18 residues. Germline V gives CDR1 KGHDR, CDR2 SFDVKD. After removal of 4 bases from V and 4 bases from J, the junction contained 14 bases not matched to a gene. The CDR3 coding sequence is TGTGCCACCAGTGACGGCCGGAGCAGCGGGAGGAAAGCAGATACGCAGTATTTT. Amino acids: CATSDGRSSGRKADTQYF.

This clone occurred once. The rearrangement links TRBV7-2 to TRBJ2-1; D gene unclear. Germline V gives CDR1 SGHTA, CDR2 FQGNSA. This CDR3 spans 12 amino acids. V was clipped by 4 bases and J by 4 bases, with 5 bases between them. The CDR3: CASSWGYNEQFF. The CDR3 nucleotides read TGTGCCAGCAGCTGGGGATACAATGAGCAGTTCTTC.

Only one count was recorded for this clone. Other DNA sequences in the same sample also yield this CDR3. V gene TRBV7-9 combines with J gene TRBJ1-4, with TRBD1 identical over 7 bases. CDR3 length: 14 residues. After removal of 1 base from V and 7 bases from J, the junction contained 3 bases not matched to a gene. Germline loops: CDR1 SEHNR, CDR2 FQNEAQ (reference sequence). The CDR3 DNA reads TGTGCCAGCAGCTTAGGACAGGGTTCTGAAAAACTGTTTTTT. This sequence encodes CASSLGQGSEKLFF.

The chain combines TRBV5-1 with TRBJ2-2; D not resolved. The CDR3 length is 12 residues. CDR1 SGHRS and CDR2 YFSETQ come from the germline V gene. V lost 4 bases to trimming and J lost 1 base, with 2 bases between them. This chain's CDR3 is CASSRNTGELFF. The CDR3 bases are TGCGCCAGCAGCCGGAACACCGGGGAGCTGTTTTTT.

This chain joins TRBV5-1 and TRBJ1-3, with a possible D match to TRBD1 (5 bases). V shed 4 bases and J shed 0 bases, with 8 bases lying between them. Germline V lookup: CDR1 SGHRS, CDR2 YFSETQ. The CDR3 length is 14 residues. Here the CDR3 reads CASSQDTSGNTIYF. The CDR3 DNA sequence: TGCGCCAGCAGCCAGGACACCTCTGGAAACACCATATATTTT.

On this clone: Other DNA sequences from this sample encode an identical CDR3 as well. This chain joins TRBV7-2 and TRBJ2-6; possibly TRBD1 for D (6 bases). The CDR3 is 17 residues long. Germline CDR1 is SGHTA and CDR2 is FQGNSA. The ends were cut back, 1 base at V and 0 bases at J, with 10 bases in the middle. The CDR3 DNA reads TGTGCCAGCAGCTTAGTCGGACAGCTCTCTGGGGCCAACGTCCTGACTTTC. Encoded protein: CASSLVGQLSGANVLTF.

The chain recombines TRBV7-9 with TRBJ2-2, with unresolved D. V was clipped by 1 base and J by 2 bases, with 2 bases between them. The CDR3 loop spans 13 amino acids. Germline-derived CDR1 and CDR2 are SEHNR and FQNEAQ (reference sequence). The CDR3 is CASSLGNTGELFF. The CDR3 DNA follows: TGTGCCAGCAGCTTAGGTAACACCGGGGAGCTGTTTTTT.

The CDR3 loop is CASSKGQASYEQYF. The DNA of the CDR3 is TGTGCCAGCAGCAAAGGACAGGCCTCCTACGAGCAGTACTTC. The rearrangement joins TRBV21-1 to TRBJ2-7; the D call of TRBD1 is as the table states it, not checked on the DNA. TRBV21-1 is shown as a pseudogene. This CDR3 contains 14 residues.

The chain links TRBV3-1 (or the pseudogene TRBV3-2) to TRBJ2-5, with D hard to call. The CDR3 has 15 residues. Looked up from germline, CDR1 is LGHDT and CDR2 is YNNKEL (reference sequence). The V end was cut by 1 base, the J end by 5 bases, with 14 bases between. As DNA, the CDR3 is TGTGCCAGCAGCCAAGTAGTCAGTTCGGAGGAGACCCAGTACTTC. Translated, it gives CASSQVVSSEETQYF.

A single count supports this clone. The chain employs TRBV13 and TRBJ1-1; D unresolved. Trimming took off 8 bases at V and 5 bases at J, with 24 bases between the two ends. This CDR3 contains 16 residues. The germline V gene encodes CDR1 PRHDT and CDR2 FYEKMQ (reference sequence). CDR3 residues: CASHIWGGIAGTEAFF. In DNA form, the CDR3 reads TGTGCCAGCCACATATGGGGAGGGATAGCGGGGACTGAAGCTTTCTTT.

The J gene is TRBJ2-5, the V gene TRBV7-3; D is perhaps TRBD1 (6 bases). CDR1 SGHTA and CDR2 FQGTGA come from the germline V gene. The CDR3 is made up of 13 amino acids. V was clipped by 3 bases and J by 2 bases, with 7 bases between them. CDR3: CASSFGTQETQYF. For the CDR3, the DNA is TGTGCCAGCAGCTTCGGGACACAAGAGACCCAGTACTTC. Complete variable domain (other parts from reference TRBV7-3 and TRBJ2-5): GAGVSQTPSNKVTEKGKYVELRCDPISGHTALYWYRQSLGQGPEFLIYFQGTGAADDSGLPNDRFFAVRPEGSVSTLKIQRTERGDSAVYLCASSFGTQETQYFGPGTRLLVL.

The genes are TRBV18 and TRBJ2-1; 10 nucleotides match TRBD2. Germline V gives CDR1 KGHSH, CDR2 LQKENI. The CDR3 loop spans 16 amino acids. Trimming cost V 3 bases and J 5 bases; bases outside gene matches: 7. The CDR3 protein is CASSPPAGGAHNEQFF. The CDR3 bases are TGTGCCAGCTCACCGCCAGCGGGAGGGGCTCACAATGAGCAGTTCTTC.

The rearrangement joins TRBV27 to TRBJ1-2; D is uncertain. The CDR3 totals 17 residues. With 2 bases removed from V and 4 bases from J, the gap between germline ends came to 20 bases. From germline, CDR1 is MNHEY and CDR2 SMNVEV (reference sequence). CDR3 coding DNA: TGTGCCAGCAGTTTAGGGAGTTGGGCAGGCCTTACCTATGGCTACACCTTC. Translating gives CASSLGSWAGLTYGYTF.

This clone was seen once. This chain links TRBV3-1 (or the pseudogene TRBV3-2) with TRBJ2-5, with TRBD2 identical over 7 bases. Trimming removed 4 bases from V and 5 bases from J; junction bases left unmatched: 4. The CDR3 runs 13 residues. From germline, CDR1 is LGHDT and CDR2 YNNKEL (reference sequence). Here the CDR3 reads CASSPTSAETQYF. The CDR3, as DNA: TGTGCCAGCAGCCCTACTAGCGCCGAGACCCAGTACTTC.